This T cell receptor (beta chain) is drawn from a study of blood T cell repertoires in COVID-19. At the level of the study: PBMCs, B-cell-depleted T cells, or T cells provided the cDNA or gDNA that made up the material.

Germline CDR1 reads LGHDT; CDR2 reads YNNKEL (reference sequence). The CDR3 runs to 16 residues. The V end lost 3 bases, the J end lost 0 bases, and 12 bases lay between the germline ends. Clones were read by immunoSEQ multiplex PCR, and TCRdb kept only the in-frame ones, dropping some. The table has about 15,000 clones, 80% to 90% seen once. This clonotype was sampled from a man in his 70s in a cohort sampled during active COVID-19. This sequence joins TRBV3-1 (or the pseudogene TRBV3-2) and TRBJ1-3; D perhaps matches TRBD1 (5 bases). The sequenced material came from peripheral blood. Here the CDR3 DNA reads TGTGCCAGCAGCCATGAGGACACGAACTCTGGAAACACCATATATTTT. As protein: CASSHEDTNSGNTIYF.